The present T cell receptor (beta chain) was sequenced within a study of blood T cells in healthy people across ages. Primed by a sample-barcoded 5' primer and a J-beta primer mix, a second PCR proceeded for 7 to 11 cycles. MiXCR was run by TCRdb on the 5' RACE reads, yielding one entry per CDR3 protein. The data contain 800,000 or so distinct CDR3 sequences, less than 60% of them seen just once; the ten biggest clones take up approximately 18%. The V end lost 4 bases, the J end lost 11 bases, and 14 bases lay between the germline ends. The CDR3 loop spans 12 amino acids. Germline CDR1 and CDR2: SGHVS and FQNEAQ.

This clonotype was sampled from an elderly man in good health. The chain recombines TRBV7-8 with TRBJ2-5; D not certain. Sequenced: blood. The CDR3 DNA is TGTGCCAGCAGCTCTGCTAAGGTTGAGCAGTACTTC. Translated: CASSSAKVEQYF.